This T cell receptor (beta chain) emerged from a study of cytomegalovirus exposure and HLA in healthy donors. Study-level findings and limits: Specific recognition of CMV antigens was confirmed in vitro for a few chains (all CMV-associated).

The PCR employed 60 Vbeta primers together with 13 Jbeta primers. TCRdb keeps only in-frame clones here, not all; method: immunoSEQ multiplex PCR. The data hold around 200,000 clones, with about 89% observed a single time. This clone appeared once. Its antigen is unknown. The CDR3 sequence is 14 residues long. The germline V gene encodes CDR1 SGDLS and CDR2 YYNGEE. Trimming took off 0 bases at V and 5 bases at J, with 11 bases between the two ends. The chain has TRBV9 and TRBJ2-5; no clear D gene. This clonotype was sampled from a young woman in good health and CMV-seronegative. The sequenced sample was PBMCs. CDR3 coding DNA: TGTGCCAGCAGCGTAGTTTCTAGTGGCGAGACCCAGTACTTC. Encoded protein: CASSVVSSGETQYF.